Listed below are T cell receptor beta chains from one sample, sequenced in a study of blood T cell repertoires in COVID-19. Generated by immunoSEQ multiplex PCR, the TCRdb table keeps only in-frame clones and is missing some. The sample includes about 200,000 clones, approximately 87% seen only once; the top ten take 0.7% to 0.85%. Sequencing input: peripheral blood. The receptors were sampled from a woman aged 70-85 years with acute or convalescent COVID-19. Each CDR3 is given with its conserved first and last residue. Fields, in order: D gene, V gene, clone size, J gene, CDR3 DNA, CDR3 protein. A D gene is named only where the DNA matches it firmly. A clone size is listed for some rows: how often the clone was seen (once, few, many), or a class if it is expanded.

d_gene: NA
v_gene: TRBV24-1
abundance: NA
j_gene: TRBJ2-3
CDR3nt: TGTGCCACCAGTGGTTATTTAGCGGATACGCAGTATTTT
CDR3aa: CATSGYLADTQYF

d_gene: NA
v_gene: TRBV28
abundance: NA
j_gene: TRBJ2-1
CDR3nt: TGTGCCAGCAGTTTAGCGGGGCCGCCTTACAATGAGCAGTTCTTC
CDR3aa: CASSLAGPPYNEQFF

d_gene: TRBD2
v_gene: TRBV19
abundance: once
j_gene: TRBJ2-1
CDR3nt: TGTGCCAGTAGCACCCCGAGCGGGAGGGCCAGTACCTACAATGAGCAGTTCTTC
CDR3aa: CASSTPSGRASTYNEQFF

d_gene: NA
v_gene: TRBV11-3
abundance: NA
j_gene: TRBJ1-1
CDR3nt: TGTGCCAGCAAGATTCGAGTGAACACTGAAGCTTTCTTT
CDR3aa: CASKIRVNTEAFF

d_gene: NA
v_gene: TRBV28
abundance: NA
j_gene: TRBJ1-4
CDR3nt: TGTGCCAGCAGCCAGTCCCCCGGAGAAGGAGAAAAACTGTTTTTT
CDR3aa: CASSQSPGEGEKLFF

d_gene: NA
v_gene: TRBV28
abundance: NA
j_gene: TRBJ2-7
CDR3nt: TGTGCCAGTCATAGCAGGGGCACCTACGAGCAGTACTTC
CDR3aa: CASHSRGTYEQYF

d_gene: NA
v_gene: TRBV28
abundance: NA
j_gene: TRBJ2-6
CDR3nt: TGTGCCAGCAGGTCAGGGGTTGGGGCCAACGTCCTGACTTTC
CDR3aa: CASRSGVGANVLTF

d_gene: TRBD1
v_gene: TRBV27
abundance: NA
j_gene: TRBJ1-5
CDR3nt: TGTGCCAGCAGCCAGGGGGTGAAGAGCAATCAGCCCCAGCATTTT
CDR3aa: CASSQGVKSNQPQHF

d_gene: NA
v_gene: TRBV7-8
abundance: NA
j_gene: TRBJ1-2
CDR3nt: TGTGCCAGCAGCCCAGGAGGAGCCCCTGGCTACACCTTC
CDR3aa: CASSPGGAPGYTF

d_gene: TRBD1
v_gene: TRBV5-1
abundance: NA
j_gene: TRBJ1-2
CDR3nt: TGCGCCAGCAGCTTAGGACAGGGAAGTTATGGCTACACCTTC
CDR3aa: CASSLGQGSYGYTF

d_gene: TRBD2
v_gene: TRBV5-1
abundance: NA
j_gene: TRBJ2-2
CDR3nt: TGCGCCAGCAGCTTGTTCCTAGCGGGAAACACCGGGGAGCTGTTTTTT
CDR3aa: CASSLFLAGNTGELFF

d_gene: NA
v_gene: TRBV7-2
abundance: NA
j_gene: TRBJ1-2
CDR3nt: TGTGCCAGCAGCTTAGGTGGCTTTGGCTACACCTTC
CDR3aa: CASSLGGFGYTF

d_gene: TRBD2
v_gene: TRBV3-1/TRBV3-2
abundance: NA
j_gene: TRBJ2-3
CDR3nt: TGTGCCTCCGAAATAGGGGGAAGGCTAGCGGGAGTTACAGATACGCAGTATTTT
CDR3aa: CASEIGGRLAGVTDTQYF

d_gene: NA
v_gene: TRBV21-1
abundance: once
j_gene: TRBJ2-7
CDR3nt: TGTGCCAGCAGCAGACGCCGTAGCGGGGGGGCCTACGAGCAGTACTTC
CDR3aa: CASSRRRSGGAYEQYF

d_gene: TRBD1
v_gene: TRBV15
abundance: NA
j_gene: TRBJ2-7
CDR3nt: TGTGCCACCAGCAGACTGACAGGGAAGTGGGAGCAGTACTTC
CDR3aa: CATSRLTGKWEQYF

d_gene: NA
v_gene: TRBV7-3
abundance: few
j_gene: TRBJ2-2
CDR3nt: TGTGCCAGCAGCTTAGAGACCGGGGAGCTGTTTTTT
CDR3aa: CASSLETGELFF

d_gene: TRBD2
v_gene: TRBV5-1
abundance: NA
j_gene: TRBJ2-5
CDR3nt: TGCGCCAGCAGCTTGGCTACTAGCGGGGCGGCCCAGTACTTC
CDR3aa: CASSLATSGAAQYF

d_gene: TRBD1
v_gene: TRBV7-3
abundance: NA
j_gene: TRBJ1-2
CDR3nt: TGTGCCAGCAGCCTCCAGGACAGGGGGCCTTATTATGGCTACACCTTC
CDR3aa: CASSLQDRGPYYGYTF

d_gene: TRBD1
v_gene: TRBV2
abundance: NA
j_gene: TRBJ1-2
CDR3nt: TGTGCCAGCAGTGAAGCGAAGGGGGCGGGCTATGGCTACACCTTC
CDR3aa: CASSEAKGAGYGYTF

d_gene: NA
v_gene: TRBV7-3
abundance: NA
j_gene: TRBJ2-1
CDR3nt: TGTGCCAGCAGTCCCCTCAGGACAACCTACAATGAGCAGTTCTTC
CDR3aa: CASSPLRTTYNEQFF

d_gene: TRBD1
v_gene: TRBV5-4
abundance: NA
j_gene: TRBJ2-2
CDR3nt: TGTGCCAGCAGCCCCAGGGGGCCGAACACCGGGGAGCTGTTTTTT
CDR3aa: CASSPRGPNTGELFF

d_gene: TRBD1
v_gene: TRBV12-3/TRBV12-4
abundance: once
j_gene: TRBJ1-4
CDR3nt: TGTGCCAGCAGTTTTACAGGGGGCCAAAAACTGTTTTTT
CDR3aa: CASSFTGGQKLFF

d_gene: NA
v_gene: TRBV7-2
abundance: NA
j_gene: TRBJ1-1
CDR3nt: TGTGCCAGCAGCTTAGGGGGGGATACTGAAGCTTTCTTT
CDR3aa: CASSLGGDTEAFF

d_gene: TRBD2
v_gene: TRBV2
abundance: NA
j_gene: TRBJ2-3
CDR3nt: TGTGCCAGCAGATTAGCGGGGGGCACAGATACGCAGTATTTT
CDR3aa: CASRLAGGTDTQYF

d_gene: TRBD1
v_gene: TRBV6-1
abundance: once
j_gene: TRBJ1-5
CDR3nt: TGTGCCAGCAGTGACAGGGGGCAGGTTCAGCCCCAGCATTTT
CDR3aa: CASSDRGQVQPQHF

d_gene: TRBD2
v_gene: TRBV3-1/TRBV3-2
abundance: NA
j_gene: TRBJ2-3
CDR3nt: TGTGCCAGCAGCCAGGGGGAGGGTACGCAGTATTTT
CDR3aa: CASSQGEGTQYF

d_gene: NA
v_gene: TRBV5-1
abundance: NA
j_gene: TRBJ2-5
CDR3nt: TGCGCCAGCAGGCCAACTACCGGGACTCAAGAGACCCAGTACTTC
CDR3aa: CASRPTTGTQETQYF

d_gene: NA
v_gene: TRBV5-1
abundance: once
j_gene: TRBJ2-7
CDR3nt: TGCGCCAGCAGCGAGAGCACTAGGCCCTACGAGCAGTACTTC
CDR3aa: CASSESTRPYEQYF

d_gene: NA
v_gene: TRBV6-1
abundance: NA
j_gene: TRBJ2-6
CDR3nt: TGTGCCAGCAGTGTCGGGAGTCTATCCGGGGCCAACGTCCTGACTTTC
CDR3aa: CASSVGSLSGANVLTF

d_gene: NA
v_gene: TRBV6-5
abundance: NA
j_gene: TRBJ1-1
CDR3nt: TGTGCCAGCAGTTACTCCCAAGGGGACACTGAAGCTTTCTTT
CDR3aa: CASSYSQGDTEAFF

d_gene: NA
v_gene: TRBV7-9
abundance: NA
j_gene: TRBJ2-5
CDR3nt: TGTGCCAGCAGCTTAGTCTTAGGAGAGGGGACCCAGTACTTC
CDR3aa: CASSLVLGEGTQYF

d_gene: TRBD1
v_gene: TRBV5-8
abundance: NA
j_gene: TRBJ1-4
CDR3nt: TGTGCCAGCAGCCTGGGACAGTATAATGAAAAACTGTTTTTT
CDR3aa: CASSLGQYNEKLFF

d_gene: TRBD1
v_gene: TRBV2
abundance: NA
j_gene: TRBJ2-4
CDR3nt: TGTGCCAGCAGTGAAGTATATACAGGGGAAGCCAAAAACATTCAGTACTTC
CDR3aa: CASSEVYTGEAKNIQYF

d_gene: TRBD2
v_gene: TRBV7-9
abundance: NA
j_gene: TRBJ2-7
CDR3nt: TGTGCCAGCAGCCCGCAGACTAGCGGGAGGGTAGACGAGCAGTACTTC
CDR3aa: CASSPQTSGRVDEQYF

d_gene: NA
v_gene: TRBV28
abundance: NA
j_gene: TRBJ1-5
CDR3nt: TGTGCCAGCAGCCTAGACCATAATCAGCCCCAGCATTTT
CDR3aa: CASSLDHNQPQHF

d_gene: TRBD1
v_gene: TRBV7-3
abundance: NA
j_gene: TRBJ1-2
CDR3nt: TGTGCCAGCAGCCTTACAGGGGGCTCTTCGAGCTACACCTTC
CDR3aa: CASSLTGGSSSYTF

d_gene: TRBD1
v_gene: TRBV6-6
abundance: NA
j_gene: TRBJ1-2
CDR3nt: TGTGCCAGCATTTATACAGGGGACCCCTCTGGCTACACCTTC
CDR3aa: CASIYTGDPSGYTF

d_gene: TRBD1
v_gene: TRBV5-4
abundance: NA
j_gene: TRBJ1-1
CDR3nt: TGTGCCAGCAGCGGGGGGACAGGGTGGAACACTGAAGCTTTCTTT
CDR3aa: CASSGGTGWNTEAFF

d_gene: NA
v_gene: TRBV12-3/TRBV12-4
abundance: NA
j_gene: TRBJ2-7
CDR3nt: TGTGCCAGCAGCTTGACTGGCTACGAGCAGTACTTC
CDR3aa: CASSLTGYEQYF

d_gene: TRBD1
v_gene: TRBV19
abundance: NA
j_gene: TRBJ2-3
CDR3nt: TGTGCCAGTAGGCCCGGGACAGGGGGCTGGGTAGATACGCAGTATTTT
CDR3aa: CASRPGTGGWVDTQYF

d_gene: TRBD2
v_gene: TRBV7-9
abundance: NA
j_gene: TRBJ2-7
CDR3nt: TGTGCCAGCAGCCCTAGCGGGAGACTGAGCGAGCAGTACTTC
CDR3aa: CASSPSGRLSEQYF

d_gene: NA
v_gene: TRBV7-9
abundance: NA
j_gene: TRBJ2-5
CDR3nt: TGTGCCAGCAGCCTCGTAGAGACCCAGTACTTC
CDR3aa: CASSLVETQYF

d_gene: TRBD2
v_gene: TRBV11-3
abundance: NA
j_gene: TRBJ2-7
CDR3nt: TGTGCCAGCAGCCGGGGGGGCCCCGCCAGTTACGAGCAGTACTTC
CDR3aa: CASSRGGPASYEQYF

d_gene: NA
v_gene: TRBV10-3
abundance: NA
j_gene: TRBJ2-7
CDR3nt: TGTGCCATCAGTGAGCCGGGAGATTACGAGCAGTACTTC
CDR3aa: CAISEPGDYEQYF

d_gene: TRBD1
v_gene: TRBV19
abundance: NA
j_gene: TRBJ1-3
CDR3nt: TGTGCCAGTAGTCTATGGACAGGGATCTCTGGAAACACCATATATTTT
CDR3aa: CASSLWTGISGNTIYF

d_gene: NA
v_gene: TRBV6-6
abundance: NA
j_gene: TRBJ1-2
CDR3nt: TGTGCCAGCAGTTTCGAGTTAAGGGGTGGCTACACCTTC
CDR3aa: CASSFELRGGYTF

d_gene: TRBD1
v_gene: TRBV29-1
abundance: NA
j_gene: TRBJ2-7
CDR3nt: TGCAGCGTGGCGGGGGGACAGGGGACCTACGAGCAGTACTTC
CDR3aa: CSVAGGQGTYEQYF

d_gene: TRBD2
v_gene: TRBV9
abundance: NA
j_gene: TRBJ2-5
CDR3nt: TGTGCCAGCAGCCCCCCGGGCAGCGGGGGGGCCGCCGAGACCCAGTACTTC
CDR3aa: CASSPPGSGGAAETQYF

d_gene: TRBD2
v_gene: TRBV9
abundance: NA
j_gene: TRBJ2-3
CDR3nt: TGTGCCAGCAGCGCACTAGCGGGCTTAGCAGATACGCAGTATTTT
CDR3aa: CASSALAGLADTQYF

d_gene: NA
v_gene: TRBV19
abundance: NA
j_gene: TRBJ2-3
CDR3nt: TGTGCCAGTACAGGCTCCCAGACAGATACGCAGTATTTT
CDR3aa: CASTGSQTDTQYF

d_gene: NA
v_gene: TRBV11-2
abundance: NA
j_gene: TRBJ1-6
CDR3nt: TGTGCCAGCAGCTACCACGGCGGACCCCTCCACTTT
CDR3aa: CASSYHGGPLHF

d_gene: NA
v_gene: TRBV7-2
abundance: NA
j_gene: TRBJ2-3
CDR3nt: TGTGCCAGCACTTCCCAGGCGACAGATACGCAGTATTTT
CDR3aa: CASTSQATDTQYF

d_gene: TRBD2
v_gene: TRBV5-1
abundance: NA
j_gene: TRBJ2-3
CDR3nt: TGCGCCAGCAGTTTGGACAGCGGGGGGGCAGATACGCAGTATTTT
CDR3aa: CASSLDSGGADTQYF